This T cell receptor (beta chain) appears in the sequencing data of a study of shared clonotypes between healthy human individuals. Generated by immunoSEQ multiplex PCR, the TCRdb table keeps only in-frame clones and is missing some. The sample lists around 940,000 clones, less than 85% seen once, with about 1.5% in the top ten. V was clipped by 1 base and J by 6 bases, with 13 bases between them. Germline V gives CDR1 LNHDA, CDR2 SQIVND (reference sequence). This CDR3 spans 14 amino acids. Researchers partitioned CD4+ cells into CD45RA+ naive and CD45RA-negative memory subsets. This rearrangement joins TRBV19 to TRBJ2-7, with D possibly matching TRBD2 (5 bases). The receptor comes from a man aged 18 to 29 in good health. Sequenced material: memory CD4+ T cells sorted from blood. Regarding subset: CD45RA-negative fraction. CDR3 amino acids: CASSIVPDGVEQYF. CDR3 nucleotide sequence: TGTGCCAGTAGTATAGTCCCTGACGGGGTCGAGCAGTACTTC.